This record looks at one TCR beta chain sequence and its context. Its target is unknown. V lost 5 bases and J 6 bases, leaving 13 bases between the germline ends. The CDR3 runs 13 residues. Germline CDR1 SGHTA, CDR2 FQGNSA. Everyone who donated was a healthy bone marrow donor. The data are from a study of cytomegalovirus exposure and HLA in healthy donors. Points from the study as a whole: HLA alleles were associated with some 17,000 TCR beta sequences in a later analysis at 0.05 false discovery rate. A later analysis appeared to link common viral pathogens to several of the most significant clusters. Presence/absence results assume similar sequencing depth per donor, which may not hold.

PCR used 60 Vbeta primers and 13 Jbeta primers. Profiling relied on immunoSEQ multiplex PCR, and the TCRdb table lists in-frame clones only, not all of them. The table records nearly 200,000 clones, about 89% of them present only once. The sequence was obtained from a man aged 30 to 39 in good health and CMV-seronegative. The rearrangement joins TRBV7-2 to TRBJ1-2, with no clear D. What was sequenced was PBMCs. Here the CDR3 DNA reads TGTGCCAGCAGCCGGGGAGGGTGGGATGGCTACACCTTC. Amino acid sequence: CASSRGGWDGYTF. The full variable domain, in which reference TRBV7-2 and TRBJ1-2 provide the parts outside the CDR3, is GAGVSQSPSNKVTEKGKDVELRCDPISGHTALYWYRQSLGQGLEFLIYFQGNSAPDKSGLPSDRFSAERTGGSVSTLTIQRTQQEDSAVYLCASSRGGWDGYTFGSGTRLTVV.